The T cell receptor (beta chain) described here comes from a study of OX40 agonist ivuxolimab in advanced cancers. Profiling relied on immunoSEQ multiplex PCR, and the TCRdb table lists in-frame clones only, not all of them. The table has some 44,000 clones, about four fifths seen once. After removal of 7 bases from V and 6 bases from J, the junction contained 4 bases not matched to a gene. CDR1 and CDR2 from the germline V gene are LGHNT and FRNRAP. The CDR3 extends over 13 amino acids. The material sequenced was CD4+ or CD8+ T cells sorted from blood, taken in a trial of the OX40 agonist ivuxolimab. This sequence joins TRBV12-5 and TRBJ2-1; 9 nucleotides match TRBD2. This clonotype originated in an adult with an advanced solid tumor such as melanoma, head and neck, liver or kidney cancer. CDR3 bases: TGTGCTAGTGCATCTAGCGGGACCAATGAGCAGTTCTTC. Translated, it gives CASASSGTNEQFF.